The present T cell receptor (beta chain) was sequenced within a study of human T cells and chemical hapten exposure. The wider study: Sensitization was performed using 2% DPC on a 2 cm by 2 cm upper inner arm skin site. Women made up most patients, who had alopecia areata, totalis or universalis. Study-wide points: PT1 expanded TCR counts correlated positively with patch test score. After DPC sensitization, TCRs above 1 in 1000 frequency showed no change.

TCRdb analysed the RACE reads with MiXCR anew, one entry per CDR3 protein. The sample includes about 290,000 distinct CDR3 sequences, just under 8% of them seen just once. Germline assignment: CDR1 KGHSH and CDR2 LQKENI. V shed 2 bases and J shed 6 bases, with 11 bases lying between them. The CDR3 sequence is 13 residues long. Time point noted: pre-sensitization, week 0. Treatment defined: therapeutic diphenylcyclopropenone sensitization with weekly scalp DPC. This clonotype has more than one count but fewer than ten. Its antigen is as yet unknown. The TCR originated in a man aged 18 to 30 with alopecia areata. Some clones in this sample may be carry-over from other donors' samples. Sample: whole blood, taken in connection with sensitization to the hapten diphenylcyclopropenone (DPC). The chain links TRBV18 to TRBJ2-7, with D tentatively TRBD1 (6 bases). This CDR3 is CASSPGQGSEQYV. The DNA of the CDR3 is TGTGCCAGCTCACCAGGGCAGGGGAGCGAGCAGTACGTC.